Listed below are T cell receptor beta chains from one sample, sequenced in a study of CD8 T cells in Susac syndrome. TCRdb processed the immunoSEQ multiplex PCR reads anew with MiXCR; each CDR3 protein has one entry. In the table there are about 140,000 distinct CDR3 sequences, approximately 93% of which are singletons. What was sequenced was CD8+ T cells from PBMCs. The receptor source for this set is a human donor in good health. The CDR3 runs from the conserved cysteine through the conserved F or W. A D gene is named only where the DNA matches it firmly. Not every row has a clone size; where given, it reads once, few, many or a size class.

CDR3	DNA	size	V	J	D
CSVVSTAPVPQHF	TGCAGCGTTGTGTCCACGGCCCCTGTGCCCCAGCATTTT	-	TRBV29-1	TRBJ1-5	-
CASSVGPAGAEQYF	TGTGCCAGCAGTGTCGGCCCGGCAGGGGCCGAGCAGTACTTC	-	TRBV27	TRBJ2-7	-
CASSYDTVTSSTGELFF	TGTGCCAGCAGTTACGACACCGTGACTAGCAGCACCGGGGAGCTGTTTTTT	-	TRBV6-2/TRBV6-3	TRBJ2-2	TRBD2
CATSRDGGSFNEQFF	TGTGCCACCAGCAGAGATGGTGGGTCCTTCAATGAGCAGTTCTTC	-	TRBV15	TRBJ2-1	-
CSVDYIHNEQFF	TGCAGCGTTGACTATATCCACAATGAGCAGTTCTTC	once	TRBV29-1	TRBJ2-1	-
CASSLWRSTDTQYF	TGTGCCAGCAGTTTGTGGCGGAGCACAGATACGCAGTATTTT	few	TRBV27	TRBJ2-3	-
CASRWGTGGYEQYF	TGTGCCAGCAGGTGGGGGACAGGGGGCTACGAGCAGTACTTC	-	TRBV27	TRBJ2-7	TRBD1
CASSSQQYSNQPQHF	TGTGCCAGCAGTTCTCAACAATATAGCAATCAGCCCCAGCATTTT	-	TRBV27	TRBJ1-5	-
CASSPQGASTGELFF	TGTGCCAGCAGTCCACAGGGGGCGAGCACCGGGGAGCTGTTTTTT	few	TRBV7-9	TRBJ2-2	TRBD1
CASSTDSRRVNEQFF	TGTGCCAGCAGTACGGACAGTCGGCGGGTGAATGAGCAGTTCTTC	-	TRBV28	TRBJ2-1	-
CASSEYGSSYEQYF	TGTGCCAGCAGTGAATATGGTAGCTCCTACGAGCAGTACTTC	once	TRBV25-1	TRBJ2-7	-
CSAKAASYNEQFF	TGCAGTGCTAAAGCGGCCTCCTACAATGAGCAGTTCTTC	-	TRBV20-1	TRBJ2-1	-
CSVETLSGHSYNEQFF	TGCAGCGTTGAAACCCTTAGCGGACACTCCTACAATGAGCAGTTCTTC	-	TRBV29-1	TRBJ2-1	-
CASSPTSGAMDTQYF	TGTGCCAGCAGCCCTACTAGCGGGGCCATGGATACGCAGTATTTT	few	TRBV14	TRBJ2-3	TRBD2
CASSPTDVQSEQFF	TGTGCCAGCAGCCCGACCGATGTCCAGTCTGAGCAGTTCTTC	-	TRBV9	TRBJ2-1	-
CASSIDTGNVLTF	TGTGCCAGTAGTATTGATACGGGCAACGTCCTGACTTTC	-	TRBV19	TRBJ2-6	-
CAYKVGGIYYEQYF	TGTGCCTACAAGGTCGGGGGAATCTACTACGAGCAGTACTTC	-	TRBV30	TRBJ2-7	-
CAWSDPNYEQYF	TGTGCCTGGAGTGATCCCAACTACGAGCAGTACTTC	-	TRBV30	TRBJ2-7	-
CASSLRVLSYEQYF	TGTGCCAGCAGTTTGCGGGTGTTATCCTACGAGCAGTACTTC	-	TRBV28	TRBJ2-7	-
CSADRGNEQFF	TGCAGTGCAGACAGGGGGAATGAGCAGTTCTTC	-	TRBV20-1	TRBJ2-1	TRBD1
CASSYGVRYTDTQYF	TGTGCCAGCAGTTACGGGGTGAGGTACACAGATACGCAGTATTTT	-	TRBV6-5	TRBJ2-3	-
CASSSRFANPFF	TGTGCCAGCAGCTCCAGATTTGCTAATCCGTTCTTC	-	TRBV13	TRBJ2-1	-
CASSQETGRETQYF	TGTGCCAGCAGCCAAGAGACAGGTCGAGAGACCCAGTACTTC	-	TRBV3-1	TRBJ2-5	-
CASSLSGRQTYEQYF	TGTGCCAGCAGTCTTAGCGGGAGGCAAACCTACGAGCAGTACTTC	-	TRBV27	TRBJ2-7	TRBD2
CSVDLLLYGYTF	TGCAGCGTTGACCTGCTACTCTATGGCTACACCTTC	once	TRBV29-1	TRBJ1-2	-
CASSSGLNEAFF	TGTGCCAGCAGCTCCGGTTTAAATGAAGCTTTCTTT	-	TRBV7-8	TRBJ1-1	-
CASSHPPDSNYGYTF	TGTGCCAGCAGCCACCCACCCGACAGCAACTATGGCTACACCTTC	-	TRBV28	TRBJ1-2	-
CASTPGSKHEQFF	TGTGCCAGCACCCCGGGGTCCAAACATGAGCAGTTCTTC	-	TRBV28	TRBJ2-1	-
CASSPMRSGLNTEAFF	TGTGCCAGCTCACCAATGAGATCCGGGCTGAACACTGAAGCTTTCTTT	-	TRBV18	TRBJ1-1	-
CASSPLTDSHGYTF	TGTGCCAGCTCACCACTCACGGACAGCCATGGCTACACCTTC	-	TRBV18	TRBJ1-2	-
CASSHFTGELFF	TGCGCCAGCAGCCACTTCACCGGGGAGCTGTTTTTT	-	TRBV4-3	TRBJ2-2	-
CSALQTGPSWATGELFF	TGCAGTGCTCTCCAAACGGGTCCCTCCTGGGCCACCGGGGAGCTGTTTTTT	once	TRBV20-1	TRBJ2-2	-
CASSPGSDYTF	TGTGCCAGCAGTCCCGGGTCAGACTACACCTTC	-	TRBV6-2/TRBV6-3	TRBJ1-2	-
CASSVRRDSYEQYF	TGTGCCAGCAGCGTCCGGCGGGACTCCTACGAGCAGTACTTC	-	TRBV9	TRBJ2-7	-
CASSLQGYYNEQFF	TGTGCCAGCAGCTTACAGGGCTACTACAATGAGCAGTTCTTC	-	TRBV11-3	TRBJ2-1	-
CSVGRANTGELFF	TGCAGCGTTGGCAGGGCGAACACCGGGGAGCTGTTTTTT	-	TRBV29-1	TRBJ2-2	-
CAWSGGRGPYEQYF	TGTGCCTGGAGTGGAGGGAGGGGGCCCTACGAGCAGTACTTC	-	TRBV30	TRBJ2-7	-
CASSSRTGWNTQYF	TGTGCCAGCAGCTCCAGGACAGGATGGAATACGCAGTATTTT	-	TRBV9	TRBJ2-3	TRBD1
CASSYTPYEQYF	TGTGCCAGCAGTTACACCCCCTACGAGCAGTACTTC	few	TRBV6-2/TRBV6-3	TRBJ2-7	-
CASSYSGPPGELFF	TGTGCCAGCAGTTACTCAGGACCTCCCGGGGAGCTGTTTTTT	-	TRBV6-5	TRBJ2-2	-
CASSSLDKMNTEAFF	TGTGCCAGCAGTTCTCTTGACAAGATGAACACTGAAGCTTTCTTT	-	TRBV28	TRBJ1-1	-
CATSAGVPVSEQYF	TGTGCCACCAGCGCCGGAGTCCCCGTGAGTGAGCAGTACTTC	-	TRBV15	TRBJ2-7	-
CASSQDRPRDYQSYNEQFF	TGTGCCAGCAGCCAAGATAGGCCCCGGGACTACCAATCCTACAATGAGCAGTTCTTC	-	TRBV3-1	TRBJ2-1	TRBD2
CASSPGQGATNEKLFF	TGTGCCAGCAGCCCGGGACAGGGGGCAACTAATGAAAAACTGTTTTTT	once	TRBV7-8	TRBJ1-4	TRBD1
CSAGTVLGVSYEQYF	TGCAGTGCTGGGACCGTCCTGGGGGTGTCCTACGAGCAGTACTTC	-	TRBV20-1	TRBJ2-7	-
CASSTDRGVEGYTF	TGTGCCAGCAGCACGGACAGGGGAGTTGAGGGCTACACCTTC	-	TRBV25-1	TRBJ1-2	TRBD1
CASSRDYTDTQYF	TGTGCCAGCAGTCGGGACTACACAGATACGCAGTATTTT	-	TRBV27	TRBJ2-3	TRBD2
CASKTSPNEQFF	TGTGCCAGCAAGACTAGCCCCAATGAGCAGTTCTTC	once	TRBV7-9	TRBJ2-1	TRBD2
CASSQGYTEAFF	TGTGCCAGCAGCCAAGGATACACTGAAGCTTTCTTT	-	TRBV14	TRBJ1-1	-
CASSQVPLIAKNIQYF	TGCGCCAGCAGCCAAGTCCCCCTTATAGCCAAAAACATTCAGTACTTC	-	TRBV4-3	TRBJ2-4	-
CASSEGRLPNTGELFF	TGTGCCAGCAGTGAAGGTAGACTCCCGAACACCGGGGAGCTGTTTTTT	-	TRBV25-1	TRBJ2-2	-